This TCR beta chain was identified in a study of cytomegalovirus exposure and HLA in healthy donors. General study points: A missense variant in DCLRE1C was later tied to TCR beta V- and J-gene trimming.

About this clone: The target antigen is unknown.

PCR was performed using 60 Vbeta and 13 Jbeta primers. In the study's own analysis: Roughly 83 million unique TCR beta chains, about 11 million of them shared, were counted by a later analysis. TCRdb's table, derived via immunoSEQ multiplex PCR, lists solely in-frame clones and lacks some. V, J and clone size were drawn from that table, and D and trimming were deduced from the DNA. The table has about 90,000 clones, over 60% seen once; the top ten hold around 4.6%. The germline V gene encodes CDR1 SGHTA and CDR2 FQGNSA. Trimming removed 5 bases from V and 7 bases from J; junction bases left unmatched: 6. This CDR3 is built from 13 residues.

The sequence derives from a woman aged 40 to 49 in good health and CMV-seropositive. Specimen: PBMCs. The J gene is TRBJ1-2, the V gene TRBV7-2; 8 bases are shared with TRBD1. The chain's CDR3 is CASSQDRVGGYTF. Here the CDR3 DNA reads TGTGCCAGCAGCCAGGACAGGGTGGGTGGCTACACCTTC.